Each of the 32 T cell receptor beta chains below was sequenced from the same sample in a study of T cell changes during pregnancy in multiple sclerosis. Using immunoSEQ multiplex PCR, the repertoire was profiled, and TCRdb retains in-frame clones only, with some absent. The table shows 41,000 or so clones, with 70% to 90% occurring only once. This material consisted of CD4+ T cells from peripheral blood mononuclear cells, taken in the first trimester of pregnancy. The source is a female donor with multiple sclerosis, enrolled in a pregnancy study.

V gene TRBV7-2 combines with J gene TRBJ1-2; weak D call: TRBD1 (5 bases). V was shortened by 5 bases and J by 1 base, with 11 bases between the two germline ends. The CDR3 has 14 amino acids. From germline, CDR1 is SGHTA and CDR2 FQGNSA. The CDR3 DNA sequence: TGTGCCAGCAGCACGACGGGGGTTAACTATGGCTACACCTTC. It yields the protein CASSTTGVNYGYTF.

The chain recombines TRBV7-3 with TRBJ1-1, with 7 bases aligning to TRBD1. The CDR3 totals 13 residues. The V gene's germline CDR1 is SGHTA and CDR2 FQGTGA. The ends lost 5 bases at V and 3 bases at J; junction bases unmatched: 3. The CDR3: CASSPDRDTEAFF. CDR3 coding DNA: TGTGCCAGCAGCCCAGACAGGGACACTGAAGCTTTCTTT. The entire variable domain, with the rest obtained from reference TRBV7-3 and TRBJ1-1, is as follows: GAGVSQTPSNKVTEKGKYVELRCDPISGHTALYWYRQSLGQGPEFLIYFQGTGAADDSGLPNDRFFAVRPEGSVSTLKIQRTERGDSAVYLCASSPDRDTEAFFGQGTRLTVV.

The count of this clone is one. The V call is TRBV11-3, the J call TRBJ2-1; possibly TRBD2 for D (6 bases). Looked up from germline, CDR1 is SGHNT and CDR2 is YENEEA. V was shortened by 4 bases and J by 4 bases, with 11 bases between the two germline ends. This CDR3 comprises 14 residues. CDR3 DNA: TGTGCCAGCAGCTCTCGGGAGAGGTACAATGAGCAGTTCTTC. This translates into CASSSRERYNEQFF.

The chain has TRBV27 and TRBJ2-1, with 11 bases that match TRBD2. Germline CDR1 MNHEY, CDR2 SMNVEV (reference sequence). The CDR3 has 16 residues. V shed 1 base and J 7 bases; nucleotides not matched to a gene: 6. The CDR3 bases are TGTGCCAGCAGTTTATACACTAGCGGGAGCGCAAATGAGCAGTTCTTC. The encoded protein is CASSLYTSGSANEQFF.

This clone has a handful of counts. The rearrangement uses TRBV6-6 and TRBJ2-3, with 9 positions matching TRBD2. The J segment lost 2 bases and the V segment lost 2 bases, leaving 5 bases of the junction unmatched. In germline, CDR1 is MNHNY, CDR2 SVGAGI (reference sequence). CDR3 length: 16 amino acids. The CDR3 spells CASSYGRGRATDTQYF. The CDR3, as DNA: TGTGCCAGCAGTTACGGACGCGGGAGGGCCACAGATACGCAGTATTTT.

The V call is TRBV2, the J call TRBJ2-7, with 10 bases identical to TRBD2. The CDR3 is made up of 14 amino acids. Germline V gene data show CDR1 as SNHLY and CDR2 as FYNNEI. With 9 bases clipped from V and 5 bases from J, the junction kept 10 bases outside the gene matches. The DNA for the CDR3 is TGTGCCAGTGGTGCTAGCGGGAGCAACCACGAGCAGTACTTC. This encodes CASGASGSNHEQYF.

This chain uses TRBV18 with TRBJ2-2; the D is unclear. CDR3 length: 12 residues. The germline V and J ends were trimmed by 0 bases and 7 bases, with 3 bases remaining between them. Germline V gene data show CDR1 as KGHSH and CDR2 as LQKENI. The CDR3 coding sequence is TGTGCCAGCTCACCACCCGTCGGGGAGCTGTTTTTT. It is translated as CASSPPVGELFF. Based on the CDR3 plus reference TRBV18 and TRBJ2-2, the full variable domain is NAGVMQNPRHLVRRRGQEARLRCSPMKGHSHVYWYRQLPEEGLKFMVYLQKENIIDESGMPKERFSAEFPKEGPSILRIQQVVRGDSAAYFCASSPPVGELFFGEGSRLTVL.

The chain couples TRBV13 to TRBJ2-7; 8 bases are a match to TRBD1. Trimming removed 5 bases from V and 3 bases from J; junction bases left unmatched: 3. From germline, CDR1 is PRHDT and CDR2 FYEKMQ (reference sequence). The CDR3 has 13 amino acids. Here the CDR3 reads CASSTGTGYEQYF. CDR3 in DNA: TGTGCCAGCAGCACCGGGACAGGCTACGAGCAGTACTTC.

This clone has just one count. J is TRBJ2-7 and V is TRBV18; 8 bases match TRBD2. Germline lookup yields CDR1 KGHSH and CDR2 LQKENI. The CDR3 has 17 amino acids. V lost 0 bases and J lost 4; bases outside the gene matches: 11. CDR3 loop: CASSPPRAAGAGYEQYF. The CDR3 bases are TGTGCCAGCTCACCACCGAGGGCAGCGGGAGCAGGGTACGAGCAGTACTTC. The variable domain in full, completed from reference TRBV18 and TRBJ2-7, reads NAGVMQNPRHLVRRRGQEARLRCSPMKGHSHVYWYRQLPEEGLKFMVYLQKENIIDESGMPKERFSAEFPKEGPSILRIQQVVRGDSAAYFCASSPPRAAGAGYEQYFGPGTRLTVT.

V is TRBV7-2 and J is TRBJ1-2; perhaps TRBD1 as D (6 bases). V lost 2 bases and J 4 bases, leaving 20 bases between the germline ends. Germline CDR1 SGHTA, CDR2 FQGNSA. CDR3 length equals 17 residues. The CDR3 coding sequence is TGTGCCAGCAGCTTAACTCGCCCCTCACAGGGACCCTATGGCTACACCTTC. It encodes CASSLTRPSQGPYGYTF.

This clone was recorded once. This sequence joins TRBV5-4 and TRBJ2-7; TRBD1 agrees at 7 bases. J gave up 7 bases and V 0 bases, and 10 bases lay outside the gene matches. CDR3 size: 15 residues. Germline CDR1 and CDR2: SGHNT and YYREEE (reference sequence). CDR3 DNA sequence: TGTGCCAGCAGCTTGGCCGGGGCAGGGGGTAGGGAGCAGTACTTC. It translates to CASSLAGAGGREQYF.

A single count supports this clone. J is TRBJ1-2 and V is TRBV28; no clear D. Germline V gives CDR1 MDHEN, CDR2 SYDVKM. CDR3 length: 13 amino acids. V lost 6 bases and J 2 bases, leaving 10 bases between the germline ends. Here the CDR3 reads CASRPTGNYGYTF. Written as DNA, the CDR3 is TGTGCCAGCAGACCGACGGGAAACTATGGCTACACCTTC.

The rearrangement joins TRBV28 to TRBJ2-5; tentative D call: TRBD1 (7 bases). The CDR3 extends over 15 amino acids. V lost 4 bases, J lost 4 bases, and 16 bases lay in between. From germline, CDR1 is MDHEN and CDR2 SYDVKM. CDR3 DNA sequence: TGTGCCAGCAGTTGGGCAGGGGGGACTGGAGAGACCCAGTACTTC. It is translated as CASSWAGGTGETQYF. Based on the CDR3 plus reference TRBV28 and TRBJ2-5, the full variable domain is DVKVTQSSRYLVKRTGEKVFLECVQDMDHENMFWYRQDPGLGLRLIYFSYDVKMKEKGDIPEGYSVSREKKERFSLILESASTNQTSMYLCASSWAGGTGETQYFGPGTRLLVL.

The genes are TRBV5-1 and TRBJ1-1; 8 nucleotides agree with TRBD1. V shed 2 bases, J shed 2 bases, and the junction held 8 bases outside the gene matches. From germline, CDR1 is SGHRS and CDR2 YFSETQ. The CDR3 totals 16 residues. CDR3 in amino acids: CASSFLFRGLNTEAFF. The CDR3 nucleotides are TGCGCCAGCAGCTTCTTATTCAGGGGGCTCAACACTGAAGCTTTCTTT.

The V call is TRBV5-6, the J call TRBJ1-1; tentative D call: TRBD1 (6 bases). The CDR3 consists of 12 residues. V gave up 1 base and J gave up 10 bases, with 11 bases separating them. Looked up from germline, CDR1 is SGHDT and CDR2 is YYEEEE. The CDR3 bases are TGTGCCAGCAGCTTGTTCGGCAGGGGAGCTTTCTTT. It is translated as CASSLFGRGAFF.

The chain combines TRBV2 with TRBJ2-1, with TRBD1 identical over 7 bases. The length of the CDR3 is 15 residues. Germline V gene lookup returns CDR1 SNHLY and CDR2 FYNNEI. The V and J ends lost 8 bases and 7 bases, in that order; junction bases with no gene match: 14. The CDR3 loop is CASAREGASVNEQFF. For the CDR3, the DNA is TGTGCCAGCGCCCGAGAGGGGGCGTCGGTTAATGAGCAGTTCTTC.

The chain joins TRBV6-1 to TRBJ2-7; no clear D. V was cut by 2 bases and J by 7 bases, with 9 bases left in between. The CDR3 loop spans 12 amino acids. The germline gives CDR1 MNHNS, CDR2 SASEGT. CDR3 DNA sequence: TGTGCCAGCAGTGAAAAGAGCTGGGAGCAGTACTTC. Its protein is CASSEKSWEQYF.

This clone was picked up a small number of times. The chain couples TRBV6-1 to TRBJ1-2; D not certain. V lost 5 bases and J lost 3, with 13 bases in between. CDR1 and CDR2 (germline): MNHNS, SASEGT. The CDR3 has 14 residues. The CDR3 bases are TGTGCCAGCAGTCCAGGTTCTGCCGACTATGGCTACACCTTC. Encoded protein: CASSPGSADYGYTF.

This chain links TRBV19 with TRBJ1-1; TRBD1 might be the D (5 bases). V lost 7 bases and J lost 1, with 10 bases in between. The CDR3 loop spans 13 amino acids. The germline V gene encodes CDR1 LNHDA and CDR2 SQIVND (reference sequence). CDR3 DNA sequence: TGTGCCAGTACCGGGAGGGGGAACACTGAAGCTTTCTTT. It translates to CASTGRGNTEAFF.

This clone was picked up one time. The V call is TRBV18, the J call TRBJ2-2; D unclear. CDR3 length equals 16 residues. V gave up 1 base and J gave up 4 bases, with 13 bases separating them. The germline V gene has CDR1 KGHSH and CDR2 LQKENI. CDR3 amino acids: CASSPLAGSRTGELFF. CDR3 nucleotides: TGTGCCAGCTCACCACTGGCAGGTTCCCGCACCGGGGAGCTGTTTTTT.

This clone was seen once. J is TRBJ2-5 and V is TRBV4-2; the D gene is possibly TRBD2 (6 bases). V shed 3 bases and J shed 5 bases, with 13 bases lying between them. The V gene's germline CDR1 is LGHNA and CDR2 YNFKEQ. The length of the CDR3 is 14 residues. This CDR3 reads CASSHLTSQETQYF. CDR3 nucleotide sequence: TGTGCCAGCAGCCACCTAACTAGCCAGGAGACCCAGTACTTC.

The chain links TRBV5-4 to TRBJ2-1; possibly TRBD2 for D (5 bases). Per germline, CDR1 SGHNT and CDR2 YYREEE (reference sequence). The CDR3 loop spans 15 amino acids. V was shortened by 0 bases and J by 7 bases, with 14 bases between the two germline ends. CDR3 loop: CASSLDGGSFNEQFF. CDR3 DNA sequence: TGTGCCAGCAGCTTGGACGGCGGGTCTTTTAATGAGCAGTTCTTC.

The chain is built from TRBV28 and TRBJ1-2, with 8 bases aligning to TRBD1. The CDR3 runs to 17 residues. Germline-derived CDR1 and CDR2 are MDHEN and SYDVKM. V gave up 5 bases and J gave up 4 bases; unmatched junction bases: 15. The CDR3 is CASSRYNQGANSYGYTF. Written as DNA, the CDR3 is TGTGCCAGCAGTAGATATAACCAGGGGGCAAATTCCTATGGCTACACCTTC.

The chain recombines TRBV28 with TRBJ2-6, with a possible D match to TRBD1 (6 bases). The CDR3 has 17 amino acids. Germline V gives CDR1 MDHEN, CDR2 SYDVKM. The CDR3 nucleotides read TGTGCGACAGTTGGGGGCGGCTCGTTAACCGGGGCCAACGTCCTGACTTTC. Encoded protein: CATVGGGSLTGANVLTF.

The genes are TRBV11-1 and TRBJ2-3; possible D gene TRBD1, 5 bases. Per the germline V gene, CDR1 is SGHAT and CDR2 is FQDESV (reference sequence). The CDR3 contains 14 residues. The ends were cut back, 1 base at V and 6 bases at J, with 11 bases in the middle. CDR3 region: CASSLGAGPDTQYF. As DNA, the CDR3 is TGTGCCAGCAGCTTAGGGGCAGGGCCTGATACGCAGTATTTT.

The chain has TRBV9 and TRBJ2-7; D might be TRBD2 (5 bases). This CDR3 comprises 15 residues. With 1 base removed from V and 7 bases from J, the gap between germline ends came to 18 bases. Germline CDR1 reads SGDLS; CDR2 reads YYNGEE. The CDR3 is CASSVYGGTTGEQYF. In DNA form, the CDR3 reads TGTGCCAGCAGCGTATACGGCGGCACGACGGGAGAGCAGTACTTC. The complete variable domain, with remaining parts taken from reference TRBV9 and TRBJ2-7, reads DSGVTQTPKHLITATGQRVTLRCSPRSGDLSVYWYQQSLDQGLQFLIQYYNGEERAKGNILERFSAQQFPDLHSELNLSSLELGDSALYFCASSVYGGTTGEQYFGPGTRLTVT.

This chain links TRBV28 with TRBJ2-1, with 9 bases that match TRBD2. Trimming cost V 7 bases and J 5 bases; bases outside gene matches: 9. The CDR3 has 15 residues. In germline, CDR1 is MDHEN, CDR2 SYDVKM. The CDR3 reads CASNKLAGSDNEQFF. CDR3 nucleotides: TGTGCCAGCAACAAGCTAGCGGGAAGTGACAATGAGCAGTTCTTC.

Details on this clone: The sample has other DNA sequences that encode this CDR3 too. The chain combines TRBV5-1 with TRBJ1-1; no definite D call. The CDR3 consists of 15 residues. Trimming removed 0 bases from V and 0 bases from J, with 9 bases in between. Germline V gene data show CDR1 as SGHRS and CDR2 as YFSETQ. The DNA for the CDR3 is TGCGCCAGCAGCTTGGATGGAGGATTGAACACTGAAGCTTTCTTT. This codes for CASSLDGGLNTEAFF.

CDR3 loop: CASSVLSGRGEQYF. The CDR3 nucleotides are TGTGCCAGCAGCGTACTTAGCGGGAGAGGCGAGCAGTACTTC. This rearrangement joins TRBV9 to TRBJ2-7, with TRBD2 identical over 9 bases. Per germline, CDR1 SGDLS and CDR2 YYNGEE. CDR3 size: 14 residues. The junction had 5 bases not matched to a gene; V was cut back by 1 base and J by 6 bases.

This clone was counted once. This chain joins TRBV28 and TRBJ2-5; 10 bases map to TRBD2. The V gene end was trimmed by 4 bases and the J gene end by 4 bases; junction bases not matched to a gene: 9. CDR1 is MDHEN and CDR2 is SYDVKM in the germline V gene. The CDR3 has 16 amino acids. CDR3 nucleotides: TGTGCCAGCAGTTCTAGCGGGAGCGGTAAGGGAGAGACCCAGTACTTC. It specifies CASSSSGSGKGETQYF.

The V gene is TRBV18, the J gene TRBJ1-2; a possible D gene is TRBD1 (5 bases). From germline, CDR1 is KGHSH and CDR2 LQKENI. V was pared by 3 bases and J by 8 bases, with 13 bases between. The CDR3 extends over 13 amino acids. The CDR3 sequence is CASSPQGTRGYTF. CDR3 coding DNA: TGTGCCAGCTCACCGCAGGGAACGAGGGGCTACACCTTC. Drawing the rest from reference TRBV18 and TRBJ1-2, the complete variable domain is NAGVMQNPRHLVRRRGQEARLRCSPMKGHSHVYWYRQLPEEGLKFMVYLQKENIIDESGMPKERFSAEFPKEGPSILRIQQVVRGDSAAYFCASSPQGTRGYTFGSGTRLTVV.

The rearrangement joins TRBV5-4 to TRBJ2-6; 8 positions match TRBD2. V shed 4 bases and J 2 bases; nucleotides not matched to a gene: 2. This CDR3 has 15 residues. Germline-derived CDR1 and CDR2 are SGHNT and YYREEE (reference sequence). CDR3 residues: CASSPTSAGANVLTF. CDR3 DNA: TGTGCCAGCAGCCCGACTAGCGCTGGGGCCAACGTCCTGACTTTC.